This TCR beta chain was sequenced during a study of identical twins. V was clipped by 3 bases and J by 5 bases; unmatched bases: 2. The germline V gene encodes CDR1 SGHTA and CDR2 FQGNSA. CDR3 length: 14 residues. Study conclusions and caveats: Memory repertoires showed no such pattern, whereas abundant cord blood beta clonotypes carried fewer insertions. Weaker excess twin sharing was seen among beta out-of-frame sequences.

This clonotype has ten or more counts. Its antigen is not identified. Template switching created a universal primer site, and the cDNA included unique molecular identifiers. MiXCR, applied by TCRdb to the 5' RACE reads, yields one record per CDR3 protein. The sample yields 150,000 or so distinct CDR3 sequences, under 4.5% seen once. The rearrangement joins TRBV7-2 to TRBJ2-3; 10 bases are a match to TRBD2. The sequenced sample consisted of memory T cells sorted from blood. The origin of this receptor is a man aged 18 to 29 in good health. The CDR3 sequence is CASSLGTSVDTQYF. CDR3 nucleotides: TGTGCCAGCAGCTTGGGGACTAGCGTAGATACGCAGTATTTT. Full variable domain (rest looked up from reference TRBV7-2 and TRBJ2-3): GAGVSQSPSNKVTEKGKDVELRCDPISGHTALYWYRQSLGQGLEFLIYFQGNSAPDKSGLPSDRFSAERTGGSVSTLTIQRTQQEDSAVYLCASSLGTSVDTQYFGPGTRLTVL.